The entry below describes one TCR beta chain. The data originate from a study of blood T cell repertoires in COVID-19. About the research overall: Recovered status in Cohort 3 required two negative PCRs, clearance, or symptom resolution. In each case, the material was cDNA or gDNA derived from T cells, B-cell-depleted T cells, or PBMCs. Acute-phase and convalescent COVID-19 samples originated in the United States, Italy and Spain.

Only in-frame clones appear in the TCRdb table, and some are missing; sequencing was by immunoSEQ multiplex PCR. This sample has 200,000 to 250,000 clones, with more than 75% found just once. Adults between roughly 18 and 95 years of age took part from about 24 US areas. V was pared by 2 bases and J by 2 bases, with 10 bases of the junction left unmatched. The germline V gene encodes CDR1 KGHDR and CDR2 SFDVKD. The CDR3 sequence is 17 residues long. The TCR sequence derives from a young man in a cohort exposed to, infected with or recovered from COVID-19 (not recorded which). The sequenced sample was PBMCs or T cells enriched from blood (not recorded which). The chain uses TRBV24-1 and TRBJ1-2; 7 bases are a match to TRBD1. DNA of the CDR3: TGTGCCACCAGTGATTCTCGCCCAGGGACAGCCAACTATGGCTACACCTTC. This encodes CATSDSRPGTANYGYTF.